The clone carrying this T cell receptor beta chain has just a few counts. Its antigen is unidentified. Amplified TCR beta CDR3 regions derived from RNA transcripts. The HTBI primer set drove a first-round RT-PCR of the TCR CDR3. MiXCR was run by TCRdb on the multiplex PCR reads, yielding one entry per CDR3 protein. The sample lists hundreds of thousands of distinct CDR3 sequences; 12% to 15% were seen once. V gave up 2 bases and J gave up 9 bases, with 29 bases separating them. The CDR3 contains 19 residues. Looked up from germline, CDR1 is MDHEN and CDR2 is SYDVKM. This sample is part of a study of T cells in Graves' hyperthyroidism and ophthalmopathy. Study-level points and caveats: Most thyroid-expanded clonotypes above 0.001 were also found in blood. The model made its ophthalmopathy prediction, and onset followed a median 6.5 months later.

Graves' hyperthyroidism was deemed stable absent ophthalmopathy progression within 18 months. From around 11 ml of fresh peripheral blood, PBMCs were isolated. The sequence derives from a woman between 18 and 29 years old with Graves' hyperthyroidism. V and J are TRBV28 and TRBJ2-1; a possible D gene is TRBD2 (5 bases). Specimen: blood. CDR3 DNA: TGTGCCAGCAGTTTAAGACCCCGGGTAGGGAGAATAATAGAGGGTGAGCAGTTCTTC. Its protein is CASSLRPRVGRIIEGEQFF.